This T cell receptor (beta chain) was captured in a study of PD-1 blockade in classical Hodgkin lymphoma (dated by TCRdb to 2020 to 2021). About the investigation overall: Nivolumab dosing was 3 mg/kg intravenously every 2 weeks, continuing until either disease progression or unacceptable toxicity. To define a peripheral blood immune signature of response to PD-1 blockade in classical Hodgkin lymphoma, the study combined TCR beta sequencing with CyTOF.

The Qiagen DNeasy kit was used to extract genomic DNA from unsorted PBMCs and from the negatively selected CD4+ and CD8+ fractions. Amplification of TCR beta CDR3 regions was done by immunoSEQ multiplex PCR with primers that anneal to V and J segments. A synthetic immune receptor repertoire was used to minimize amplification bias, and remaining bias was computationally removed after sequencing. Per the source publication's procedure: Repertoire diversity was quantified as the Shannon entropy index using custom Python scripts. The unsorted, CD4+ and CD8+ repertoires were each analyzed separately, with the exception of combined analyses, where CD4+ and CD8+ sequences were merged in silico. A clone was considered expanded if an increase in frequency of at least 2-fold after treatment relative to C1D1 was found, and a pseudocount of 0.5 was applied to clones undetected at baseline. Singleton clones were defined as clones with 0 or 1 copy at C1D1, and non-singleton clones were defined as clones with 2 or more copies. Clones expanded in unsorted samples were annotated as CD4+, CD8+ or unknown by matching protein sequences in sorted samples from the same patient. Wilcoxon tests on paired samples were used to test changes in diversity from C1D1 to C4D1. TCRdb's version of the immuneACCESS table is confined to in-frame rearrangements and falls short of the full clone set. An unresolved V gene accounts for under half of the shortfall where checked; the remainder is of unknown origin. V, J and clone size are those of that table, while D and trimming were read from the DNA. The sample table shows just under 65,000 clones, and around nine tenths are seen once. The leading ten clones occupy 8% of the sample.

The time point label on this specimen signifies: cycle 4 day 1 (C4D1), after less than 7 weeks of nivolumab. Relapse after autologous stem cell transplantation had occurred in all trial patients, and cohorts A, B and C were distinguished by prior brentuximab vedotin exposure. A total of 56 patients with relapsed/refractory classical Hodgkin lymphoma made up the trial cohort, and each patient's best overall response was complete response, partial response or progressive disease. Trial patients were treated with single-agent nivolumab in the multi-cohort phase II CheckMate 205 trial. An independent review committee assessed best overall response by applying the 2007 International Working Group response criteria. Trial PBMCs were collected immediately before nivolumab initiation (C1D1) and during therapy at cycle 2 day 1 and cycle 4 day 1. After peripheral blood was drawn into 8 mL Vacutainer Cell Preparation Tubes, PBMCs were isolated by centrifugation and then cryopreserved.

Note on this clone: Its antigen is currently not known. Per-base quality was not reported, and no clone a single base away is much larger than it.

What the research found in general, with its limitations: Baseline TCR diversity was reported as lower in newly diagnosed patients than in healthy donors, and lower still in relapsed/refractory patients. Lower diversity was observed in patients in whom nivolumab was started less than 1 year after ASCT, and these patients were excluded from later analyses so that confounding by immune reconstitution would be avoided. CD4+ but not CD8+ TCR diversity rose significantly by C4D1 (p=0.0027 vs p=0.16), most apparent in complete responders (p=0.02). Only a single clinical trial cohort was studied, and what caused the repertoire differences, possibly disease activity or prior therapy, remained undefined. Among trial patients, those achieving complete response had baseline diversity similar to that of newly diagnosed patients, while diversity was significantly lower in partial responders and progressors.

V lost 2 bases and J lost 10 bases; the stretch between them is 15 bases long. From cysteine to phenylalanine, the CDR3 is 14 amino acids long. Here the CDR3 DNA is all that survives: 42 bases in frame from base 1. Taken from the germline V gene (reference sequence), the CDR1 and CDR2 loops are SEHNR and FQNEAQ. This chain is built from TRBV7-9 and TRBJ2-1, with no confident D gene call. The source was peripheral blood mononuclear cells (PBMCs), collected before the fourth cycle of nivolumab. This clonotype was sampled from a human donor with classical Hodgkin lymphoma. The nucleotides are TGTGCCAGCAGCTTAACCCTTAGTCTGCGCGAGCAGTTCTTC. Its protein is CASSLTLSLREQFF.